This T cell receptor (beta chain) was found in a study of T-cell memory formation after mild COVID-19. For the study at large: Most TCR clusters belonged to a single donor.

Of note for this clonotype: The target antigen is unknown.

General observations from the study: The main location of contracting CD4+ clones was CM and EM, and that of contracting CD8+ clones was EMRA.

5'RACE with constant-segment primers built TCRalpha and TCRbeta cDNA libraries with UMIs. Each CDR3 protein gets one entry after TCRdb re-called the 5' RACE reads with MiXCR. The table records about 400,000 distinct CDR3 sequences, approximately 24% of them present only once. The ends lost 4 bases at V and 5 bases at J; junction bases unmatched: 9. Germline lookup yields CDR1 SGHRS and CDR2 YFSETQ. The CDR3 has 15 residues. The sequenced material came from PBMCs or a T cell subset sorted from them (not recorded which). The clonotype was recovered from an adult woman who had mild COVID-19 (a few samples of this study predate the infection). Cell type and time point are not known. The chain is built from TRBV5-1 and TRBJ2-3; TRBD1 matches 8 bases. The CDR3 DNA is TGCGCCAGCAGCGGTACCGGGACAGGTGGAGATACGCAGTATTTT. Translating gives CASSGTGTGGDTQYF.